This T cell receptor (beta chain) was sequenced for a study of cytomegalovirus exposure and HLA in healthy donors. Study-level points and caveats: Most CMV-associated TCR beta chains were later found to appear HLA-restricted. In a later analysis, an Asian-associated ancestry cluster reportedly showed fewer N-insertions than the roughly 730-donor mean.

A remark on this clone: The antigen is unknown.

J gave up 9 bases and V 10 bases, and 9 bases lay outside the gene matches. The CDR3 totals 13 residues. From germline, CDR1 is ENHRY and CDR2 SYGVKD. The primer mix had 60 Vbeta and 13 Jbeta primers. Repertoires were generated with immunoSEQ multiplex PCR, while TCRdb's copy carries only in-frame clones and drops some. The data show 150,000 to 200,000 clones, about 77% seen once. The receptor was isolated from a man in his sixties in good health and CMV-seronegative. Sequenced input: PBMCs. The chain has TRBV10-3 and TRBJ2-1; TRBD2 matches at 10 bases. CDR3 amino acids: CATTLAGASEQFF. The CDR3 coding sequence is TGTGCCACCACGCTAGCGGGAGCTAGTGAGCAGTTCTTC.